What follows is one T cell receptor beta chain and its context. Original analysis: Estimation of nucleated cell counts relied on the amplification of reference gene primers. The data were produced by immunoSEQ multiplex PCR, yet TCRdb's version contains in-frame clones alone and is incomplete. The V and J calls and clone size were taken over from that table, and D and trimming were inferred from the DNA. In the table there are about 280,000 clones, 90% of which are singletons. The data were taken from a study of blood T cell repertoires in COVID-19. V was clipped by 0 bases and J by 7 bases, with 10 bases between them. Looked up from germline, CDR1 is LGHNA and CDR2 is YNFKEQ. The CDR3 consists of 15 residues.

The chain recombines TRBV4-2 with TRBJ1-6; no reliable D call. The sequenced material came from PBMCs or T cells enriched from blood (not recorded which). The source of this sequence is a woman in her twenties or thirties with acute COVID-19. The CDR3 loop reads CASSQDWQANSPLHF. CDR3 coding DNA: TGTGCCAGCAGCCAAGATTGGCAGGCAAATTCACCCCTCCACTTT.